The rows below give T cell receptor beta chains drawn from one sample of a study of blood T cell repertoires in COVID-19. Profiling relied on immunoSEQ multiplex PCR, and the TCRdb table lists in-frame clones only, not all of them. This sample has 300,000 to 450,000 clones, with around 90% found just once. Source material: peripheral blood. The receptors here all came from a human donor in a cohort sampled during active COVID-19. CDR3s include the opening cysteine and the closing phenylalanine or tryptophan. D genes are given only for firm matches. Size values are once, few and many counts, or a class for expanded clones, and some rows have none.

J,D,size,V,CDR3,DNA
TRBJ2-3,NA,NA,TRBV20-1,CSARRVDTQYF,TGCAGTGCTAGGCGAGTCGATACGCAGTATTTT
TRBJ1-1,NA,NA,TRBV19,CASSTLGGVKSTEAFF,TGTGCCAGTAGTACCTTAGGCGGGGTCAAGAGCACTGAAGCTTTCTTT
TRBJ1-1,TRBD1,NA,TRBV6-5,CASSSNRGTEAFF,TGTGCCAGCAGTTCAAACAGGGGCACTGAAGCTTTCTTT
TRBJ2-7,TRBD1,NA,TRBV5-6,CASSRLGDSTYEQYF,TGTGCCAGCAGCCGATTGGGGGACAGTACCTACGAGCAGTACTTC
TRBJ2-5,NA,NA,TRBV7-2,CASSLDHRGETQYF,TGTGCCAGCAGCTTAGATCATAGGGGGGAGACCCAGTACTTC
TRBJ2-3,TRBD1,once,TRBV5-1,CASSLGPGQGTDTQYF,TGCGCCAGCAGCTTGGGCCCGGGACAGGGGACAGATACGCAGTATTTT
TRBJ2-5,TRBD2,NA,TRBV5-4,CAGRLAGEGEETQYF,TGTGCCGGCAGACTAGCGGGAGAAGGGGAAGAGACCCAGTACTTC
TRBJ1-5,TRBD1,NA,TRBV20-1,CSASTGASNQPQHF,TGCAGTGCCAGTACAGGGGCTAGCAATCAGCCCCAGCATTTT
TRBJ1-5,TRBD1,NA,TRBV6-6,CASIGMQGAYNQPQHF,TGTGCCAGCATAGGGATGCAGGGGGCTTACAATCAGCCCCAGCATTTT
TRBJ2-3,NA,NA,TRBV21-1,CASSKGGQGTLARGTDTQYF,TGTGCCAGCAGCAAAGGGGGACAGGGGACACTAGCACGGGGCACAGATACGCAGTATTTT
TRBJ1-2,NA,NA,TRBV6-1,CASSDSVYGYTF,TGTGCCAGCAGTGACAGTGTCTATGGCTACACCTTC
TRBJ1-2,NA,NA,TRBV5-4,CASRQGPNYGYTF,TGTGCCAGCAGACAGGGACCTAACTATGGCTACACCTTC
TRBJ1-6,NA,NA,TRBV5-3,CARSLVLGRGSPLHF,TGTGCCAGAAGCTTGGTTCTAGGGCGGGGATCACCCCTCCACTTT
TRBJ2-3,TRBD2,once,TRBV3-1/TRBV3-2,CASSPSVAGGTADTQYF,TGTGCCAGCAGCCCAAGCGTGGCGGGAGGGACTGCAGATACGCAGTATTTT
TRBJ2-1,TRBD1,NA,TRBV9,CASSPWTGDEQFF,TGTGCCAGCAGCCCCTGGACAGGGGATGAGCAGTTCTTC
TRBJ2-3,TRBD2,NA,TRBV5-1,CASSGTSGGTDTQYF,TGCGCCAGCAGCGGGACTAGCGGGGGCACAGATACGCAGTATTTT
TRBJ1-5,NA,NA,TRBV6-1,CASSDEGNQPQHF,TGTGCCAGCAGTGACGAGGGCAATCAGCCCCAGCATTTT
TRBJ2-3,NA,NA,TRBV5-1,CASRENTDTQYF,TGCGCCAGTAGGGAGAACACAGATACGCAGTATTTT
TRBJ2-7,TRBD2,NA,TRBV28,CASTRLGLAGGYEQYF,TGTGCCAGCACCAGACTAGGACTAGCGGGAGGCTACGAGCAGTACTTC
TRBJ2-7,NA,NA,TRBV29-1,CSVARTLNSYEQYF,TGCAGCGTTGCAAGGACACTCAACTCCTACGAGCAGTACTTC
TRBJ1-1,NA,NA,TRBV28,CASSLRGNLNTEAFF,TGTGCCAGCAGTCTCCGGGGTAATTTGAACACTGAAGCTTTCTTT
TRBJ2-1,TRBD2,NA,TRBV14,CASTLTLTSARRQFF,TGTGCCAGCACTCTCACTCTTACTAGCGCTCGACGACAGTTCTTC
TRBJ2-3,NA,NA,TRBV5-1,CASSFVGRTDTQYF,TGCGCCAGCAGCTTCGTGGGGCGCACAGATACGCAGTATTTT
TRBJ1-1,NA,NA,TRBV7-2,CASSSETRMNTEAFF,TGTGCCAGCAGCTCCGAGACTCGGATGAACACTGAAGCTTTCTTT
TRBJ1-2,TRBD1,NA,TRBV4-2,CASSPGQGASYGYTF,TGTGCCAGCAGCCCGGGACAGGGGGCTTCCTATGGCTACACCTTC
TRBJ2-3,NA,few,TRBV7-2,CASSSERTDTQYF,TGTGCCAGCAGCTCGGAGCGCACAGATACGCAGTATTTT
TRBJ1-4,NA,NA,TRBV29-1,CSGLRGSNEKLFF,TGCAGCGGCCTACGGGGATCTAATGAAAAACTGTTTTTT
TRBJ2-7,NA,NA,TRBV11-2,CASSVQVLEYEQYF,TGTGCCAGCAGCGTACAGGTTCTGGAGTACGAGCAGTACTTC
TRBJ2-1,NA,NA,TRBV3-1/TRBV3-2,CASSQLPSEQFF,TGTGCCAGCAGCCAACTCCCTAGCGAGCAGTTCTTC
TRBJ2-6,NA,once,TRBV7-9,CASSLDTFPSGANVLTF,TGTGCCAGCAGCTTGGACACGTTCCCCTCTGGGGCCAACGTCCTGACTTTC
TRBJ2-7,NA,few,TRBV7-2,CASSLADSTYEQYF,TGTGCCAGCAGCTTAGCGGACAGCACCTACGAGCAGTACTTC
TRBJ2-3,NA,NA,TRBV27,CASSLSYDSSPDTQYF,TGTGCCAGCAGTTTATCGTACGACTCCAGCCCAGATACGCAGTATTTT
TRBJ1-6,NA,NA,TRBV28,CASSAATPLHF,TGTGCCAGCAGTGCCGCTACACCCCTCCACTTT
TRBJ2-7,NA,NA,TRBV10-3,CAISEATGPYF,TGTGCCATCAGTGAGGCGACTGGTCCGTACTTC
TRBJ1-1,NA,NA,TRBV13,CASSKDTTGRNTEAFF,TGTGCCAGCAGCAAAGACACTACAGGGAGGAACACTGAAGCTTTCTTT
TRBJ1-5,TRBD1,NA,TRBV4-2,CASSQGTGSSNQPQHF,TGTGCCAGCAGCCAGGGGACAGGGAGTAGCAATCAGCCCCAGCATTTT
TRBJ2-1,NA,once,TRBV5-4,CASSLGGPGENEQFF,TGTGCCAGCAGCTTGGGGGGCCCCGGTGAAAATGAGCAGTTCTTC
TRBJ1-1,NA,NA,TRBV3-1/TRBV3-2,CASSHSSGAGEAFF,TGTGCCAGCAGCCATTCGTCAGGGGCCGGTGAAGCTTTCTTT
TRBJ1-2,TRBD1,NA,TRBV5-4,CASSLGQGPFRGYTF,TGTGCCAGCAGCTTGGGACAGGGGCCATTCCGCGGCTACACCTTC
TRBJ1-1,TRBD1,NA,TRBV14,CASSWRGGRNTEAFF,TGTGCCAGCAGCTGGCGAGGGGGCAGGAACACTGAAGCTTTCTTT
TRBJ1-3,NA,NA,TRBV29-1,CSAGGREGNTIYF,TGCAGCGCCGGGGGAAGGGAGGGAAACACCATATATTTT
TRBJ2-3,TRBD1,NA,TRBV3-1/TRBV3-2,CASSPNRGSIKDTQYF,TGTGCCAGCAGCCCGAACAGGGGGTCGATCAAAGATACGCAGTATTTT
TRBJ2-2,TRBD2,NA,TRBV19,CASRTSGRPNTGELFF,TGTGCCAGTAGAACTAGCGGGAGACCAAACACCGGGGAGCTGTTTTTT
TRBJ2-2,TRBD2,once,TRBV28,CASGGNGRAGELFF,TGTGCCAGCGGGGGGAACGGGAGGGCCGGGGAGCTGTTTTTT
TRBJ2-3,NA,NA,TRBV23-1,CASSHGPDTDTQYF,TGCGCCAGCAGTCATGGCCCCGATACAGATACGCAGTATTTT
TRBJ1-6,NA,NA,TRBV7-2,CASSSVFNSPLHF,TGTGCCAGCAGTTCAGTATTTAATTCACCCCTCCACTTT
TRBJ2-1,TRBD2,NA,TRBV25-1,CASSGLLAGGAGEQFF,TGTGCCAGCAGTGGTCTCCTAGCGGGGGGGGCAGGAGAGCAGTTCTTC
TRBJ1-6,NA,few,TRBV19,CASSMGAGSYSPLHF,TGTGCCAGTAGCATGGGGGCAGGGTCCTACTCACCCCTCCACTTT
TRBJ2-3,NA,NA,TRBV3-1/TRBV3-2,CASSSYRDTQYF,TGTGCCAGCAGCTCCTACAGAGATACGCAGTATTTT
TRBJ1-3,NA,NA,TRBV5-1,CASSLEGSGNTIYF,TGCGCCAGCAGCTTGGAGGGGTCTGGAAACACCATATATTTT
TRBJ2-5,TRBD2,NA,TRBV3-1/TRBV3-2,CASSHSSGSGETQYF,TGTGCCAGCAGCCATTCTAGCGGGAGTGGCGAGACCCAGTACTTC
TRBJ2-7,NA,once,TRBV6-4,CASSVCRKEQYF,TGTGCCAGCAGTGTTTGCAGGAAAGAGCAGTACTTC
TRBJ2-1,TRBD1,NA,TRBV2,CASSQDRGGYNEQFF,TGTGCCAGCAGCCAGGACAGGGGGGGATACAATGAGCAGTTCTTC
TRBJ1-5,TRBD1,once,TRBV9,CASNEQGNSNQPQHF,TGTGCCAGCAACGAACAGGGGAATAGCAATCAGCCCCAGCATTTT
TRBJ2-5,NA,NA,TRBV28,CASSPSGQETQYF,TGTGCCAGCAGTCCATCGGGCCAAGAGACCCAGTACTTC
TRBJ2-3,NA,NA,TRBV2,CARREPEADTQYF,TGTGCCAGACGGGAGCCGGAGGCAGATACGCAGTATTTT